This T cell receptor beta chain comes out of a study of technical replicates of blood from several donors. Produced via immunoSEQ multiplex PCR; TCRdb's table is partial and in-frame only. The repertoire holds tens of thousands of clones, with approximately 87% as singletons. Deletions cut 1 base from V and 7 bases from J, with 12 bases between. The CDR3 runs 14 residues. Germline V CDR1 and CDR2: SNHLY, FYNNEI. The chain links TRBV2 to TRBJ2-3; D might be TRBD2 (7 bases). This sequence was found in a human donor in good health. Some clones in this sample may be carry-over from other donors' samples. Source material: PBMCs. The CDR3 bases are TGTGCCAGCAGTGAAGGGGGGGGCTGGAATACGCAGTATTTT. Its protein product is CASSEGGGWNTQYF.